The 5 T cell receptor beta chains below were found in one sample sequenced in a study of blood T cells in healthy people across ages. A second PCR, run for roughly 6 to 11 cycles, used a sample-barcoded 5' primer plus a J-beta primer mix. TCRdb passed the 5' RACE reads through MiXCR, listing each CDR3 protein once. In the table there are roughly 1,500,000 distinct CDR3 sequences, approximately 38% of which are singletons. Sequenced sample: blood. Source of these receptors: a woman under 30 in good health.

The chain has TRBV4-1 and TRBJ2-2; D remains ambiguous. The CDR3 is made up of 15 amino acids. Trimming left V 6 bases short and J 0 bases short, with 11 bases between. In germline, CDR1 is MGHRA, CDR2 YSYEKL. The CDR3 protein is CASSDPPSNTGELFF. The CDR3 DNA follows: TGCGCCAGCAGTGACCCACCATCGAACACCGGGGAGCTGTTTTTT.

This chain uses TRBV12-3 or TRBV12-4 with TRBJ1-1; 8 bases agree with TRBD1. The CDR3 is 15 amino acids. The J segment lost 0 bases and the V segment lost 5 bases, leaving 5 bases of the junction unmatched. The CDR3 DNA reads as TGTGCCAGCAGTCCCCAGGGGGCTTTGAACACTGAAGCTTTCTTT. Amino acid sequence: CASSPQGALNTEAFF.

The chain carries TRBV27 and TRBJ1-2, with no clear D. CDR3 size: 15 residues. In germline, CDR1 is MNHEY, CDR2 SMNVEV (reference sequence). V gave up 3 bases and J gave up 2 bases, with 13 bases separating them. The CDR3 nucleotides read TGTGCCAGCAGTTTGGCCCAGACCTTAAACTATGGCTACACCTTC. Translating gives CASSLAQTLNYGYTF.

The chain couples TRBV20-1 to TRBJ1-1; D is perhaps TRBD1 (5 bases). The germline V gene has CDR1 DFQATT and CDR2 SNEGSKA (reference sequence). The V end was cut by 1 base, the J end by 4 bases, with 10 bases between. CDR3 length equals 13 residues. This chain's CDR3 is CSARAPGTTEAFF. The CDR3, as DNA: TGCAGTGCTAGAGCCCCAGGGACCACTGAAGCTTTCTTT.

This clonotype turned up a few times. V gene TRBV7-2 combines with J gene TRBJ2-5, with D unresolved. The V end lost 1 base, the J end lost 5 bases, and 14 bases lay between the germline ends. The length of the CDR3 is 15 residues. Germline values: CDR1 SGHTA, CDR2 FQGNSA. The CDR3 DNA reads TGTGCCAGCAGCTTAGGGGATGCAGTCCGGGAGACCCAGTACTTC. Protein product: CASSLGDAVRETQYF.